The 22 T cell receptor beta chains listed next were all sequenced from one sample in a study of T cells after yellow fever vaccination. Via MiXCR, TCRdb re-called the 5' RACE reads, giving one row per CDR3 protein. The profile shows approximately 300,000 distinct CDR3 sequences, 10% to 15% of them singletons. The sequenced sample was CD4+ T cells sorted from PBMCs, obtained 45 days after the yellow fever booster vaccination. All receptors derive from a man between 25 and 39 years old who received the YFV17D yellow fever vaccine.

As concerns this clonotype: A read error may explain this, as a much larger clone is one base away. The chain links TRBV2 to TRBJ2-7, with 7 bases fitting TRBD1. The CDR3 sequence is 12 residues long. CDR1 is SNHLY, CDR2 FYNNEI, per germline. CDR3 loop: CASRDRRYDQYF. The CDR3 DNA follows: TGTGCCAGCAGGGACAGGCGATACGATCAGTACTTC.

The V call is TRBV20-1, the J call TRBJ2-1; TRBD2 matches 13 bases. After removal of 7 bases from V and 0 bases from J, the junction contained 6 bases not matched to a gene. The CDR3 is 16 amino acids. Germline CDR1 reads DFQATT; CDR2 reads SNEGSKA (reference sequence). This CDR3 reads CSVGLAGHSSYNEQFF. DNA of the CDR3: TGCAGTGTGGGACTAGCGGGACATAGCTCCTACAATGAGCAGTTCTTC.

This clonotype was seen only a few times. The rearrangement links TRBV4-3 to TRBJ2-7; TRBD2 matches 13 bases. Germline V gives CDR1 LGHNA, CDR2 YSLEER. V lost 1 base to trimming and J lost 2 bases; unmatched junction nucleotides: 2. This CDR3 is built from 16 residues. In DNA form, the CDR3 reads TGCGCCAGCAGCCAAGGACTAGCGGGAGGCGCCTACGAGCAGTACTTC. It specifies CASSQGLAGGAYEQYF.

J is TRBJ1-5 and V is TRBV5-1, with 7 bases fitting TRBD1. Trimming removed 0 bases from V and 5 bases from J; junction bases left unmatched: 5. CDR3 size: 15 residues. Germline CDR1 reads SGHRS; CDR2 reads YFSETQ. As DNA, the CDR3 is TGCGCCAGCAGCTTGGAGCCAGGGGGAGATCAGCCCCAGCATTTT. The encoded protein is CASSLEPGGDQPQHF.

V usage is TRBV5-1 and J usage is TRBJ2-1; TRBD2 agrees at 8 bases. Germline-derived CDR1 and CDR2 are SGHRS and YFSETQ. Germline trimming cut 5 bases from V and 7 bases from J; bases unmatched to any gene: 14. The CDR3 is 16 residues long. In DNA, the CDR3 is TGCGCCAGCAGGGAGGCTAGCGGGCTTTTACGAAATGAGCAGTTCTTC. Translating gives CASREASGLLRNEQFF.

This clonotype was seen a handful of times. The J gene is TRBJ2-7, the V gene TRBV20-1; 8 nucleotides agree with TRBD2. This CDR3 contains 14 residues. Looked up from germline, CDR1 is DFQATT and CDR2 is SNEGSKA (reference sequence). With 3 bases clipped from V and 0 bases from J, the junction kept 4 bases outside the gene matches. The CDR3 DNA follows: TGCAGTGCTAGTTCACTAGCGGACTCCTACGAGCAGTACTTC. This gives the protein CSASSLADSYEQYF.

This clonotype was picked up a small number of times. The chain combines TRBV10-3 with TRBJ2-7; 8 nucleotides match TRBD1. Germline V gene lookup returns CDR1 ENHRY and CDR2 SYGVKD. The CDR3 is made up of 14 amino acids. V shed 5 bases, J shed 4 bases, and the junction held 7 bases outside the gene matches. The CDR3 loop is CAISTGTGSYEQYF. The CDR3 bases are TGTGCCATCAGTACCGGGACAGGATCTTACGAGCAGTACTTC.

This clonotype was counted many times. As DNA, the CDR3 is TGCAGCGACACCGGACTAGAGCGAGATACGCAGTATTTT. Translating it yields CSDTGLERDTQYF. The rearrangement uses TRBV29-1 and TRBJ2-3; TRBD2 matches at 7 bases. The V gene's germline CDR1 is SQVTM and CDR2 ANQGSEA. CDR3 size: 13 residues. V shed 7 bases, J shed 5 bases, and the junction held 9 bases outside the gene matches.

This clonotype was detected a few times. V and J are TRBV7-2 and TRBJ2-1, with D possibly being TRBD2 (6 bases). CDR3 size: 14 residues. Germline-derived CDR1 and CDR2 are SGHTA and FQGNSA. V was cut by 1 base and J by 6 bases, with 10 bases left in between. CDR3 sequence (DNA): TGTGCCAGCAGCTTAGTGGAGGGAGTCAATGAGCAGTTCTTC. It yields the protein CASSLVEGVNEQFF.

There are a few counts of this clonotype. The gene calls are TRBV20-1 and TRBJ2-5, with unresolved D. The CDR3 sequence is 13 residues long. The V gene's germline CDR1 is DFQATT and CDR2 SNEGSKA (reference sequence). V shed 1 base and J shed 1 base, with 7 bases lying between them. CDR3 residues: CSARGASQETQYF. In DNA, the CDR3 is TGCAGTGCTAGAGGGGCCAGCCAAGAGACCCAGTACTTC.

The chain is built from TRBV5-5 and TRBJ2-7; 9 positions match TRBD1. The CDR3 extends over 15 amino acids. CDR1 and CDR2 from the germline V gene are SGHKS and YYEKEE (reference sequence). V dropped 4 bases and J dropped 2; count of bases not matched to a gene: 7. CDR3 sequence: CASSRGQGTTYEQYF. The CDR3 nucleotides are TGTGCCAGCAGCAGAGGACAGGGGACGACCTACGAGCAGTACTTC.

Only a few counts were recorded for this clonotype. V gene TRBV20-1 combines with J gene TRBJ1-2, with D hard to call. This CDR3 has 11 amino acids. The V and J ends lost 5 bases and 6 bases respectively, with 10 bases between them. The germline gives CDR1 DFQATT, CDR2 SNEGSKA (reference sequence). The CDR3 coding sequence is TGCAGTGCTGGAGTCCTAAATGGCTACACCTTC. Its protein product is CSAGVLNGYTF.

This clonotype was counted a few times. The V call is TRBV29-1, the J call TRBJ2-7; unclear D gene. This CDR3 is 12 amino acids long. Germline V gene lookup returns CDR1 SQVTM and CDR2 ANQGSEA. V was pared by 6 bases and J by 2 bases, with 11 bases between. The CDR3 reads CSVHTRAYEQYF. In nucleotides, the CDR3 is TGCAGCGTACACACACGGGCCTACGAGCAGTACTTC.

CDR3 protein: CASSQGDSSYNEQFF. The CDR3 DNA follows: TGTGCCAGCAGCCAAGGGGATAGCTCCTACAATGAGCAGTTCTTC. The J gene is TRBJ2-1, the V gene TRBV3-1; no clear D. Between the trimmed V and J ends, which lost 1 base and 0 bases, there was a span of 7 bases. Germline V lookup: CDR1 LGHDT, CDR2 YNNKEL (reference sequence). The CDR3 length is 15 residues.

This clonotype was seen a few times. CDR3 sequence reads: CSAWASGRVNTGELFF. CDR3 coding DNA: TGCAGTGCTTGGGCTAGCGGGAGGGTGAACACCGGGGAGCTGTTTTTT. The rearrangement uses TRBV20-1 and TRBJ2-2; 12 nucleotides match TRBD2. The germline V gene has CDR1 DFQATT and CDR2 SNEGSKA (reference sequence). Unmatched junction bases numbered 5, after V lost 5 bases and J lost 1 base. This CDR3 comprises 16 residues.

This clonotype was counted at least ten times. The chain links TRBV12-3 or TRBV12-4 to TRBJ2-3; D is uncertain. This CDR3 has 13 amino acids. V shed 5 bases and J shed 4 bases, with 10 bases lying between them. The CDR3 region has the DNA TGTGCCAGCAGTCTGGACCGTTCAGATACGCAGTATTTT. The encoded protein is CASSLDRSDTQYF.

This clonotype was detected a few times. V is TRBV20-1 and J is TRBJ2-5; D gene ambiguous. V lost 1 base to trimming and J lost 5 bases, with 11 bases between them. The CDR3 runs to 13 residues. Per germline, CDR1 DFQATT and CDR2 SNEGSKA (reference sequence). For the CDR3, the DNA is TGCAGTGCTAGAGCGACATCCAAGGAGACCCAGTACTTC. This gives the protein CSARATSKETQYF.

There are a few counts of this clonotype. CDR3 sequence: CSAMGLAGAYNEQFF. The CDR3 DNA reads as TGCAGTGCTATGGGGCTAGCGGGGGCCTACAATGAGCAGTTCTTC. The V call is TRBV20-1, the J call TRBJ2-1; 10 nucleotides line up with TRBD2. Losses at the gene ends were 4 bases for V and 2 bases for J; bases not matched to a gene: 5. Germline V gene lookup returns CDR1 DFQATT and CDR2 SNEGSKA (reference sequence). The CDR3 runs to 15 residues.

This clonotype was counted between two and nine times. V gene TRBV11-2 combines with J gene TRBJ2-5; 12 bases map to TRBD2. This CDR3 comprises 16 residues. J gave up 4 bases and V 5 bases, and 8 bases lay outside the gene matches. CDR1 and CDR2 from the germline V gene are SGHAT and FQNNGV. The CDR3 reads CASSLSGLAGRETQYF. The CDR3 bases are TGTGCCAGCAGCCTATCAGGACTAGCGGGAAGAGAGACCCAGTACTTC.

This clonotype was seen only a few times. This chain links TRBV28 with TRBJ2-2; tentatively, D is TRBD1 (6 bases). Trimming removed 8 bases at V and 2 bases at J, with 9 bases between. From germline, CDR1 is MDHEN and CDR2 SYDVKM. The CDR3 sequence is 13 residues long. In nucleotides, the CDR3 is TGTGCCAGCTGGACAGTTAACACCGGGGAGCTGTTTTTT. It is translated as CASWTVNTGELFF.

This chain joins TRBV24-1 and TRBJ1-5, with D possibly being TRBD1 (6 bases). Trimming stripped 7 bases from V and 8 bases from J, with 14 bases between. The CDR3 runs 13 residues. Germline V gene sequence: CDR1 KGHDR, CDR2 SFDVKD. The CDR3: CATRRGELEPQHF. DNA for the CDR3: TGTGCCACCAGGAGGGGGGAGTTGGAGCCCCAGCATTTT.

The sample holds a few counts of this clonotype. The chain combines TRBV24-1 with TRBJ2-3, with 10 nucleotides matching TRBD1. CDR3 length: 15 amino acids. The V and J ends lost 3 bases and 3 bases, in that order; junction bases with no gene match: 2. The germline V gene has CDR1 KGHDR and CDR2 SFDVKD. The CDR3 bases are TGTGCCACCAGTGATCCGGGACAGGGGACAGATACGCAGTATTTT. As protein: CATSDPGQGTDTQYF.